Below, 22 T cell receptor beta chains from the same sample are listed, as sequenced in a study of radiation and T cells in renal cell carcinoma (dated by TCRdb to the early 2020s). The label giving this sample's time point can be read as: baseline pretreatment blood. Reading the label with the study, this specimen's treatment or condition is: 15 Gy SBRT to primary tumor, nephrectomy 4 weeks later. The method behind the library was the immunoSEQ multiplex PCR assay. The immuneACCESS repertoire file appears here via TCRdb, limited to in-frame rearrangements. These files lack a portion of the clones; in checked studies, under half of the deficit traces to unresolved V genes, and the cause of the others is not known. A total of roughly 100,000 clones appear in this sample, around 88% of them only once. The ten largest clonotypes hold approximately 8% of the sample. The input for sequencing was blood, taken from a patient whose treatment included radiotherapy and nephrectomy. The source of these receptors is a man aged 45-60 years with renal cell carcinoma.

In nucleotides, the CDR3 is TGCGCCAGCAGCTCAATGCTAGTTACCGGGGAGCTGTTTTTT. Protein: CASSSMLVTGELFF. V and J are TRBV5-1 and TRBJ2-2; D not resolved. The CDR3 extends over 14 amino acids. Trimming cost V 3 bases and J 5 bases, with 11 bases left between them. Per the germline V gene, CDR1 is SGHRS and CDR2 is YFSETQ.

The chain has TRBV9 and TRBJ1-2; possible D gene TRBD1, 6 bases. The CDR3 length is 13 residues. Per germline, CDR1 SGDLS and CDR2 YYNGEE. The V gene lost 0 bases and the J gene lost 5 bases, with 8 bases spanning the gap. CDR3 bases: TGTGCCAGCAGCGTAGTCGGGACATATGGCTACACCTTC. It is translated as CASSVVGTYGYTF.

This chain joins TRBV21-1 and TRBJ2-4; the DNA was not used to check the table's D call, TRBD1. TRBV21-1 is labeled a pseudogene. The CDR3 is made up of 14 amino acids. The CDR3 is CASSFRTGGWIQYF. The CDR3, as DNA: TGTGCCAGCAGCTTCCGGACAGGGGGTTGGATTCAGTACTTC.

The gene calls are TRBV29-1 and TRBJ1-2, with a weak D call TRBD1 (5 bases). CDR3 size: 13 residues. CDR1 is SQVTM, CDR2 ANQGSEA, per germline. V lost 7 bases and J 4 bases, leaving 16 bases between the germline ends. CDR3 sequence: CSAEDDSGYGYTF. CDR3 bases: TGCAGCGCTGAGGACGACAGCGGCTATGGCTACACCTTC.

The chain recombines TRBV7-2 with TRBJ2-7, with 10 bases fitting TRBD2. The V and J ends lost 4 bases and 4 bases, in that order; junction bases with no gene match: 7. In germline, CDR1 is SGHTA, CDR2 FQGNSA. The CDR3 contains 15 residues. The CDR3 DNA reads as TGTGCCAGCAGCTCCCAAGCGGGGGGGCCTTACGAGCAGTACTTC. Translating it yields CASSSQAGGPYEQYF.

This clone was observed once. This chain uses TRBV27 with TRBJ2-3; D perhaps matches TRBD2 (6 bases). This CDR3 spans 16 amino acids. V was trimmed by 6 bases and J by 2 bases, leaving 18 bases between them. In germline, CDR1 is MNHEY, CDR2 SMNVEV (reference sequence). The CDR3 reads CASRFIGGFLTDTQYF. CDR3 DNA sequence: TGTGCCAGCAGATTTATTGGGGGGTTCCTCACAGATACGCAGTATTTT.

This chain connects TRBV5-5 to TRBJ2-7; D call uncertain. The CDR3 spans 14 residues. Trimming left V 2 bases short and J 3 bases short, with 12 bases between. CDR1 and CDR2 (germline): SGHKS, YYEKEE (reference sequence). The CDR3 is CASSFMYYDYEQYF. In DNA form, the CDR3 reads TGTGCCAGCAGCTTTATGTACTACGACTACGAGCAGTACTTC.

The rearrangement joins TRBV25-1 to TRBJ1-1, with D maybe TRBD1 (5 bases). V was shortened by 7 bases and J by 11 bases, with 14 bases between the two germline ends. The CDR3 is 11 residues long. CDR1 and CDR2 (germline): MGHDK, SYGVNS. CDR3 bases: TGTGCCAGCAAGGGACCCCTAGGGGCTTTCTTT. Residues: CASKGPLGAFF.

Written as DNA, the CDR3 is TGTGCCAGCAGCTACCAGGGGGCTCTCGGAGATACGCAGTATTTT. Its protein is CASSYQGALGDTQYF. The chain uses TRBV5-6 and TRBJ2-3; 8 positions match TRBD1. Germline assignment: CDR1 SGHDT and CDR2 YYEEEE. The CDR3 loop spans 15 amino acids. V lost 3 bases to trimming and J lost 5 bases; unmatched junction nucleotides: 8.

The chain carries TRBV2 and TRBJ1-1; unclear D gene. Between the trimmed V and J ends, which lost 7 bases and 1 base, there was a span of 7 bases. This CDR3 has 12 amino acids. Germline-derived CDR1 and CDR2 are SNHLY and FYNNEI. Here the CDR3 reads CASTKENTEAFF. CDR3 nucleotide sequence: TGTGCCAGCACGAAAGAGAACACTGAAGCTTTCTTT.

This chain uses TRBV7-3 with TRBJ1-1; the match to TRBD1 covers 7 bases. Germline trimming cut 3 bases from V and 5 bases from J; bases unmatched to any gene: 3. The CDR3 length is 13 residues. CDR1 is SGHTA and CDR2 is FQGTGA in the germline V gene. The CDR3 sequence is CASSFTGETEAFF. The CDR3 nucleotides read TGTGCCAGCAGCTTTACAGGGGAGACTGAAGCTTTCTTT. The complete variable domain, with remaining parts taken from reference TRBV7-3 and TRBJ1-1, reads GAGVSQTPSNKVTEKGKYVELRCDPISGHTALYWYRQSLGQGPEFLIYFQGTGAADDSGLPNDRFFAVRPEGSVSTLKIQRTERGDSAVYLCASSFTGETEAFFGQGTRLTVV.

The gene calls are TRBV19 and TRBJ2-1, with 8 bases aligning to TRBD2. CDR1 and CDR2 from the germline V gene are LNHDA and SQIVND (reference sequence). This CDR3 is built from 13 residues. Trimming took 7 bases from V and 4 from J; bases not matched to a gene: 3. The CDR3 DNA sequence: TGTGCCAGTATACAGCGGGGGTACAATGAGCAGTTCTTC. It translates to CASIQRGYNEQFF.

J is TRBJ2-7 and V is TRBV28; D may be TRBD2 (6 bases). Trimming cost V 6 bases and J 7 bases, with 19 bases left between them. The germline gives CDR1 MDHEN, CDR2 SYDVKM. The CDR3 runs 14 residues. CDR3 sequence reads: CASSPPGGLREQYF. In DNA, the CDR3 is TGTGCCAGCAGCCCTCCCGGGGGTTTGAGGGAGCAGTACTTC.

This chain connects TRBV7-9 to TRBJ1-1, with D uncertain. The CDR3 sequence is 11 residues long. The V end lost 2 bases, the J end lost 5 bases, and 3 bases lay between the germline ends. Germline V gives CDR1 SEHNR, CDR2 FQNEAQ (reference sequence). This CDR3 is CASSLSTEAFF. Written as DNA, the CDR3 is TGTGCCAGCAGCTTAAGTACTGAAGCTTTCTTT. Complete variable domain (other parts from reference TRBV7-9 and TRBJ1-1): DTGVSQNPRHKITKRGQNVTFRCDPISEHNRLYWYRQTLGQGPEFLTYFQNEAQLEKSRLLSDRFSAERPKGSFSTLEIQRTEQGDSAMYLCASSLSTEAFFGQGTRLTVV.

This chain links TRBV10-3 with TRBJ1-2; TRBD1 matches at 9 bases. The germline CDR1 and CDR2 sequences are ENHRY and SYGVKD. V lost 6 bases, J lost 4 bases, and 12 bases stayed unmatched. The CDR3 is 16 amino acids. Here the CDR3 reads CAISRAPTGGVYGYTF. CDR3 sequence (DNA): TGTGCCATCAGCCGTGCCCCTACAGGGGGCGTCTATGGCTACACCTTC.

The chain combines TRBV10-3 with TRBJ2-3; no definite D call. This CDR3 region has 13 residues. V was pared by 7 bases and J by 2 bases, with 10 bases between. CDR1 is ENHRY, CDR2 SYGVKD, per germline. The CDR3 is CAITVSDTDTQYF. As DNA, the CDR3 is TGTGCCATCACGGTGTCTGACACAGATACGCAGTATTTT.

CDR3 bases: TGTGCCAGCAGTGAAGGAAGTCTGAGCCATTTTCGCGACGAGCAGTACTTC. As protein: CASSEGSLSHFRDEQYF. J is TRBJ2-7 and V is TRBV6-1; D not resolved. The V end was cut by 1 base, the J end by 5 bases, with 21 bases between. The CDR3 extends over 17 amino acids. Per the germline V gene, CDR1 is MNHNS and CDR2 is SASEGT.

The CDR3 loop is CASSLSPEQYF. CDR3 coding DNA: TGTGCCAGCAGTCTTTCTCCCGAGCAGTACTTC. The chain combines TRBV27 with TRBJ2-7; D is unclear. Germline values: CDR1 MNHEY, CDR2 SMNVEV (reference sequence). The CDR3 sequence is 11 residues long. The germline V and J ends were trimmed by 5 bases and 6 bases, with 8 bases remaining between them.

In DNA form, the CDR3 reads TGCAGCGTTCTTTTTCAGGGGGTGGGTGCAACCGGGGAGCTGTTTTTT. Residues: CSVLFQGVGATGELFF. The V gene is TRBV29-1, the J gene TRBJ2-2; 7 bases align to TRBD1. The CDR3 runs 16 residues. Germline V lookup: CDR1 SQVTM, CDR2 ANQGSEA. J lost 5 bases, V lost 5 bases, and 14 bases had no gene match.

The J gene is TRBJ2-7, the V gene TRBV2; TRBD1 agrees at 11 bases. The CDR3 contains 15 residues. The V gene end was trimmed by 5 bases and the J gene end by 7 bases; junction bases not matched to a gene: 10. Germline V gene data show CDR1 as SNHLY and CDR2 as FYNNEI. This CDR3 reads CASSYSGTGGEEQYF. The CDR3 nucleotides are TGTGCCAGCAGTTACTCCGGGACAGGGGGTGAAGAGCAGTACTTC.

In its sample, this clone was seen a few times. The chain uses TRBV29-1 and TRBJ1-1; 7 positions agree with TRBD1. Germline V lookup: CDR1 SQVTM, CDR2 ANQGSEA. This CDR3 contains 12 residues. The trim removed 3 bases at V and 3 bases at J, leaving 1 base unmatched. The CDR3: CSVEGQYTEAFF. CDR3 in DNA: TGCAGCGTTGAGGGACAGTACACTGAAGCTTTCTTT.

The chain combines TRBV18 with TRBJ2-7; 12 bases match TRBD2. V dropped 4 bases and J dropped 3; count of bases not matched to a gene: 10. Germline V CDR1 and CDR2: KGHSH, LQKENI. This CDR3 region has 17 residues. The CDR3 sequence is CASSLRTSGAPGYEQYF. CDR3 DNA sequence: TGTGCCAGCTCACTAAGGACTAGCGGGGCGCCGGGCTACGAGCAGTACTTC.